The present T cell receptor (beta chain) was sequenced within a study of human T cells and chemical hapten exposure. Study-level points and caveats: TCRs exceeding 1 in 1000 frequency stayed unchanged with DPC sensitization.

Time point reported: healthy volunteer bleed at 2 weeks. It was unfractionated whole blood from which total RNA was extracted. The CDR3 contains 18 residues. After removal of 5 bases from V and 3 bases from J, the junction contained 13 bases not matched to a gene. Germline V gives CDR1 MGHDK, CDR2 SYGVNS. Many counts were recorded for this clonotype. Antigen specificity is unknown. Using its own MiXCR run on the RACE reads, TCRdb lists one record per CDR3 protein. The sample holds about 46,000 distinct CDR3 sequences, about 4.5% seen once. This chain uses TRBV25-1 with TRBJ1-2, with TRBD1 matching 12 bases. The sample was whole blood. The clonotype was recovered from a female donor in good health. Some clones in this sample may be carry-over from other donors' samples. CDR3 sequence (DNA): TGTGCCAGCAGTTTATCGGGACAGGGGGCGAGGGGTTACTATGGCTACACCTTC. Its translation: CASSLSGQGARGYYGYTF.